This is a list of T cell receptor beta chains from one sample in a study of OX40 agonist ivuxolimab in advanced cancers. Produced via immunoSEQ multiplex PCR; TCRdb's table is partial and in-frame only. The top ten clones hold about 0.66% of a sample with under 75,000 clones, around 85% of them seen once. The sample here was CD4+ or CD8+ T cells sorted from blood, taken in a trial of the OX40 agonist ivuxolimab. These receptors came from an adult with an advanced solid tumor such as melanoma, head and neck, liver or kidney cancer. CDR3s include the opening cysteine and the closing phenylalanine or tryptophan. D genes are given only for firm matches. A row's size may be missing; if present it is once, few, many or a size class.

TRBJ1-3,.,TRBV5-4,.,14,CASSHVETGNTIYF,TGTGCCAGCAGCCACGTCGAAACTGGAAACACCATATATTTT
TRBJ2-5,.,TRBV11-2,TRBD1,19,CASSLWRLSGQGARETQYF,TGTGCCAGCAGCTTATGGAGGTTGAGTGGACAGGGGGCGCGGGAGACCCAGTACTTC
TRBJ2-5,few,TRBV7-2,TRBD2,18,CASSSIYDQAGEGETQYF,TGTGCCAGCAGCTCTATCTACGACCAGGCGGGAGAGGGAGAGACCCAGTACTTC
TRBJ1-4,.,TRBV19,.,15,CASRTGSRTNEKLFF,TGTGCCAGTAGGACCGGGAGTCGTACTAATGAAAAACTGTTTTTT
TRBJ1-5,.,TRBV6-6,.,15,CASSYAGFSNQPQHF,TGTGCCAGCAGTTATGCCGGGTTTAGCAATCAGCCCCAGCATTTT
TRBJ2-3,.,TRBV5-5,.,12,CASSWGTDTQYF,TGTGCCAGCAGTTGGGGGACAGATACGCAGTATTTT
TRBJ2-2,.,TRBV11-2,.,16,CASSPRGGVDSGELFF,TGTGCCAGCAGCCCCCGGGGCGGAGTGGATTCCGGGGAGCTGTTTTTT
TRBJ2-7,.,TRBV14,TRBD1,14,CASSPPTGGYEQYF,TGTGCCAGCAGCCCCCCGACAGGGGGCTACGAGCAGTACTTC
TRBJ2-1,.,TRBV29-1,.,12,CSVVYSYNEQFF,TGCAGCGTTGTGTACTCCTACAATGAGCAGTTCTTC
TRBJ2-7,once,TRBV6-6,TRBD2,14,CASSYPAGVGEQYF,TGTGCCAGCAGTTACCCAGCGGGAGTCGGCGAGCAGTACTTC
TRBJ2-1,.,TRBV19,.,15,CASSPDGFSYNEQFF,TGTGCCAGTAGTCCGGACGGATTCTCCTACAATGAGCAGTTCTTC
TRBJ1-5,.,TRBV2,.,13,CASNTGFNQPQHF,TGTGCCAGCAATACGGGTTTCAATCAGCCCCAGCATTTT
TRBJ2-2,.,TRBV5-1,.,15,CASSLDRTNTGELFF,TGCGCCAGCAGCCTGGACCGGACGAACACCGGGGAGCTGTTTTTT
TRBJ2-3,.,TRBV7-7,.,14,CASSLDPGSDTQYF,TGTGCTAGCAGCCTAGATCCGGGATCAGATACGCAGTATTTT
TRBJ2-7,.,TRBV5-1,.,14,CASSFGGDPYEQYF,TGCGCCAGCAGCTTCGGGGGAGATCCCTACGAGCAGTACTTC
TRBJ2-1,medium-sized,TRBV6-1,.,15,CASIGQFTAGNEQFF,TGTGCCAGCATCGGACAGTTCACCGCGGGCAATGAGCAGTTCTTC
TRBJ1-3,once,TRBV12-5,.,12,CASGPGGNTIYF,TGTGCTAGTGGTCCGGGTGGAAACACCATATATTTT
TRBJ2-2,.,TRBV28,.,13,CASRSGNTGELFF,TGTGCCAGCAGGTCCGGGAACACCGGGGAGCTGTTTTTT
TRBJ1-4,.,TRBV19,TRBD1,15,CASSRVDRGNEKLFF,TGTGCCAGTAGTAGGGTAGACAGGGGGAATGAAAAACTGTTTTTT
TRBJ2-1,.,TRBV19,.,14,CASSILTGFDEQFF,TGTGCCAGTAGTATATTAACCGGGTTTGATGAGCAGTTCTTC
TRBJ2-7,.,TRBV9,TRBD2,14,CASSVGSSGYEQYF,TGTGCCAGCAGCGTAGGGTCTAGCGGATACGAGCAGTACTTC
TRBJ2-7,.,TRBV7-8,.,14,CASSLQGGTYEQYF,TGTGCCAGCAGCTTACAGGGTGGAACCTACGAGCAGTACTTC
TRBJ1-2,.,TRBV9,TRBD1,18,CASSASVTGKTGGYGYTF,TGTGCCAGCAGCGCCTCCGTCACGGGCAAGACAGGGGGCTATGGCTACACCTTC
TRBJ2-2,.,TRBV6-5,TRBD1,14,CASSMTGEAGELFF,TGTGCCAGCAGTATGACAGGGGAAGCCGGGGAGCTGTTTTTT
TRBJ2-1,.,TRBV7-2,TRBD2,15,CASSSNPVSGNEQFF,TGTGCCAGCAGCTCAAACCCTGTTAGCGGGAATGAGCAGTTCTTC
TRBJ2-7,.,TRBV5-1,TRBD2,18,CASSLATLTSGSFYEQYF,TGCGCCAGCAGCTTGGCGACTTTGACTAGCGGGAGTTTCTACGAGCAGTACTTC
TRBJ2-7,.,TRBV18,.,14,CASSPRGVVHEQYF,TGTGCCAGCTCACCACGGGGCGTGGTCCACGAGCAGTACTTC